The T cell receptor beta chain under discussion was sequenced for a study of T cells in Graves' hyperthyroidism and ophthalmopathy. Study-wide context: Peripheral blood was taken when the disease was first diagnosed, before any treatment began.

For this clonotype: The antigen is not known.

Authors of the study amplified TCR beta CDR3 regions from RNA transcripts. TCR CDR3 underwent first-round RT-PCR with the HTBI primer set. MiXCR, run by TCRdb on the multiplex PCR reads, gives a single entry per CDR3 protein. The sample shows around 720,000 distinct CDR3 sequences, 30% to 40% of them seen only once. Graves' hyperthyroidism without ophthalmopathy progression within 18 months was termed stable. Fresh peripheral blood, roughly 9.6 ml, was the source of the PBMCs. Points from the study as a whole: Researchers found most expanded thyroid clonotypes above 0.001 in blood as well.

Germline V gene data show CDR1 as DFQATT and CDR2 as SNEGSKA (reference sequence). V shed 4 bases, J shed 0 bases, and the junction held 6 bases outside the gene matches. There are 16 residues in the CDR3. This receptor was identified in a woman between 35 and 50 years old with Graves' hyperthyroidism. The rearrangement joins TRBV20-1 to TRBJ2-5, with 12 bases fitting TRBD2. Input material: blood. CDR3 protein: CSAMGLAGGNQETQYF. CDR3 coding DNA: TGCAGTGCTATGGGGCTAGCGGGGGGGAACCAAGAGACCCAGTACTTC.